The rows below give T cell receptor beta chains drawn from one sample of a study of monozygotic twins with inflammatory bowel disease. From its re-call of the 5' RACE reads, TCRdb lists each CDR3 protein once, without DNA. The listing contains under 150,000 distinct CDR3 sequences. Input material: blood. The receptors were gathered from a human donor with ulcerative colitis or Crohn's disease, or a healthy co-twin of an affected twin (not recorded which). The CDR3 runs from the conserved cysteine through the conserved F or W. The order of the fields is J gene, V gene, clone size, CDR3 protein. Only some rows state a clone size, as once, few, many or a class for expanded clones.

TRBJ2-3,TRBV6-2/TRBV6-3,NA,CASSYGVGAPSTDTQYF
TRBJ2-1,TRBV5-1,NA,CASSLTSGGTIEQFF
TRBJ1-5,TRBV20-1,NA,CSASTRAINQPQHF
TRBJ2-2,TRBV15,NA,CATSRDPFSWGEDTGELFF
TRBJ2-2,TRBV5-1,NA,CASSDSTGTGTRNTGELFF
TRBJ1-2,TRBV29-1,NA,CSVVWTGRSYGYTF
TRBJ1-3,TRBV10-2,NA,CASRAGTGLYSGNTIYF
TRBJ2-1,TRBV5-1,NA,CASSSQPGTAYNEQFF
TRBJ2-7,TRBV20-1,NA,CSASREVYEQYF
TRBJ2-3,TRBV5-1,NA,CASSTTGQVGDTQYF
TRBJ2-3,TRBV12-3/TRBV12-4,NA,CASSLGSLTDTQYF
TRBJ2-5,TRBV4-3,NA,CASSQKGGPYQETQYF
TRBJ2-7,TRBV28,NA,CASSRGASGSYEQYF
TRBJ1-6,TRBV20-1,NA,CSARTIQEPLPLHF
TRBJ1-3,TRBV11-2,NA,CASSLVDSGVLSGNTIYF
TRBJ2-7,TRBV7-3,NA,CASSLTGVDEQYF
TRBJ2-1,TRBV7-2,NA,CASSYQSGGPRNEQFF
TRBJ2-1,TRBV4-3,NA,CASSQQYPMEGNEQFF
TRBJ1-5,TRBV5-5,NA,CASSLGQGAVSNQPQHF
TRBJ2-3,TRBV7-9,NA,CASSSWDRNTDTQYF
TRBJ2-5,TRBV6-6,NA,CASSYSGSQETQYF
TRBJ2-1,TRBV4-1,NA,CASSQGVAPRAGNEQFF
TRBJ2-3,TRBV20-1,NA,CSARDPGGRTDTQYF
TRBJ1-5,TRBV12-3/TRBV12-4,NA,CASTPRDGSYSNQPQHF
TRBJ2-5,TRBV20-1,NA,CSASVRKETQYF
TRBJ2-1,TRBV6-4,NA,CASSFESYNEQFF
TRBJ2-7,TRBV5-1,NA,CASSQTGTRSYEQYF
TRBJ2-5,TRBV4-3,NA,CASSPRAGGTQETQYF
TRBJ2-2,TRBV5-1,NA,CASSPTSVNTGELFF
TRBJ2-3,TRBV6-4,NA,CASSEGLLGSDTQYF
TRBJ2-3,TRBV28,NA,CASSPIGGRLLGDTQYF
TRBJ1-5,TRBV2,NA,CASTVKQGVYSNQPQHF
TRBJ1-4,TRBV6-2/TRBV6-3,NA,CASRFSPRASEDEKLFF
TRBJ2-7,TRBV7-3,NA,CASSSLGDIDPYEQYF
TRBJ2-6,TRBV6-1,NA,CAIRVKDKSSGANVLTF
TRBJ2-2,TRBV5-5,NA,CASSLVGTANTGELFF
TRBJ2-3,TRBV6-4,medium-sized,CASSDKEADTQYF
TRBJ2-7,TRBV7-6,NA,CASSLAGTGSIEQYF
TRBJ2-5,TRBV25-1,NA,CASTGLHQETQYF